This entry lists 13 T cell receptor beta chains sequenced from one sample in a study of T-cell memory formation after mild COVID-19. TCRdb processed the 5' RACE reads anew with MiXCR; each CDR3 protein has one entry. The sample carries 410,000 or so distinct CDR3 sequences, around 22% recorded once. The sample consisted of PBMCs or a T cell subset sorted from them (not recorded which). All receptors derive from an adult woman who had mild COVID-19 (a few samples of this study predate the infection). Cell type and time point are not known.

The rearrangement uses TRBV5-1 and TRBJ2-1; 7 positions match TRBD2. The CDR3 runs to 14 residues. V shed 4 bases, J shed 9 bases, and the junction held 10 bases outside the gene matches. Germline V gene sequence: CDR1 SGHRS, CDR2 YFSETQ. The CDR3 DNA sequence: TGCGCCAGCAGCCCTCCCCAAACTAGCGCTGAGCAGTTCTTC. This translates into CASSPPQTSAEQFF. Looking up the rest from reference TRBV5-1 and TRBJ2-1 gives the full variable domain: KAGVTQTPRYLIKTRGQQVTLSCSPISGHRSVSWYQQTPGQGLQFLFEYFSETQRNKGNFPGRFSGRQFSNSRSEMNVSTLELGDSALYLCASSPPQTSAEQFFGPGTRLTVL.

The chain employs TRBV6-2 or TRBV6-3 and TRBJ1-1; D not certain. Germline CDR1 is MNHEY and CDR2 is SVGEGT. Trimming left V 10 bases short and J 7 bases short, with 13 bases between. CDR3 length: 11 amino acids. CDR3 coding DNA: TGTGCCACCAAAGGGAGTGGTGAAGCTTTCTTT. This sequence encodes CATKGSGEAFF.

The chain joins TRBV4-2 to TRBJ2-1, with 8 bases lining up with TRBD1. Germline CDR1 is LGHNA and CDR2 is YNFKEQ. Trimming removed 7 bases from V and 0 bases from J; junction bases left unmatched: 8. This CDR3 is built from 16 residues. The DNA of the CDR3 is TGTGCCAGCAATCTCGCGGACAGGGACTCCTACAATGAGCAGTTCTTC. This sequence encodes CASNLADRDSYNEQFF.

DNA for the CDR3: TGTGCCAGCACGGAATTAGCGGGTGGAGAGACCCAGTACTTC. Its translation: CASTELAGGETQYF. The chain joins TRBV2 to TRBJ2-5, with 7 bases fitting TRBD2. J was trimmed by 4 bases and V by 7 bases; bases with no gene match: 9. This CDR3 contains 14 residues. Germline CDR1 and CDR2: SNHLY and FYNNEI.

This rearrangement joins TRBV7-9 to TRBJ1-1; D gene uncertain. The CDR3 runs to 17 residues. Germline V gives CDR1 SEHNR, CDR2 FQNEAQ (reference sequence). The V end lost 5 bases, the J end lost 4 bases, and 23 bases lay between the germline ends. CDR3 bases: TGTGCCAGCAGCCCCAGGATAAACCGGCCAGGTAGCACTGAAGCTTTCTTT. Residues: CASSPRINRPGSTEAFF.

On this clonotype: This could be a read error, since a much larger clone is one nucleotide away. The chain employs TRBV7-3 and TRBJ2-6, with D possibly TRBD1 on 5 matching bases. The CDR3 totals 15 residues. Germline assignment: CDR1 SGHTA and CDR2 FQGTGA. The CDR3 loop reads CASSLPSSGASVLTF. CDR3 sequence (DNA): TGTGCCAGCAGCCTACCCAGCTCTGGGGCCAGCGTCCTGACTTTC.

V gene TRBV20-1 combines with J gene TRBJ1-2; 7 nucleotides line up with TRBD1. The trim removed 3 bases at V and 8 bases at J, leaving 12 bases unmatched. The CDR3 has 14 residues. CDR1 and CDR2 (germline): DFQATT, SNEGSKA (reference sequence). The chain's CDR3 is CSASARGRLKGYTF. As DNA, the CDR3 is TGCAGTGCTAGTGCTAGGGGGCGGCTCAAAGGCTACACCTTC.

This clonotype was seen just once. The chain links TRBV12-3 or TRBV12-4 to TRBJ2-2; TRBD1 matches at 9 bases. V was clipped by 6 bases and J by 6 bases; unmatched bases: 8. The CDR3 is 15 amino acids. As DNA, the CDR3 is TGTGCCAGCAGACCGACAGGGGGAATAGCCGGGGAGCTGTTTTTT. Its translation: CASRPTGGIAGELFF.

This clonotype was picked up many times. The chain couples TRBV12-3 or TRBV12-4 to TRBJ1-2; 11 nucleotides match TRBD1. CDR3 length: 14 residues. V shed 6 bases and J 3 bases; nucleotides not matched to a gene: 3. The CDR3 region is CASSRTGGDYGYTF. In DNA form, the CDR3 reads TGTGCCAGCAGCCGGACAGGGGGCGACTATGGCTACACCTTC.

This sequence joins TRBV19 and TRBJ1-1, with a tentative D call TRBD1 (5 bases). Looked up from germline, CDR1 is LNHDA and CDR2 is SQIVND (reference sequence). CDR3 length: 14 amino acids. The V gene lost 7 bases and the J gene lost 5 bases, with 17 bases spanning the gap. The CDR3 DNA reads as TGTGCCAGTATCCCTGGGGGGAAGGCGACTGAAGCTTTCTTT. It yields the protein CASIPGGKATEAFF.

The V and J genes are TRBV5-1 and TRBJ2-3; D unresolved. Per the germline V gene, CDR1 is SGHRS and CDR2 is YFSETQ. The CDR3 covers 15 residues. The V gene lost 0 bases and the J gene lost 4 bases, with 12 bases spanning the gap. The CDR3 nucleotides read TGCGCCAGCAGCTTGGTTGGCGTTACCGCAGATACGCAGTATTTT. This translates into CASSLVGVTADTQYF.

The chain joins TRBV11-3 to TRBJ2-1; 7 nucleotides agree with TRBD2. Germline loops: CDR1 SGHNT, CDR2 YENEEA. V trimming: 6 bases; J trimming: 6 bases; junction bases outside the gene matches: 5. The CDR3 totals 13 residues. DNA of the CDR3: TGTGCCAGCAGTTGGACTAGTTCCAATGAGCAGTTCTTC. Translating gives CASSWTSSNEQFF. The complete variable domain, with remaining parts taken from reference TRBV11-3 and TRBJ2-1, reads EAGVVQSPRYKIIEKKQPVAFWCNPISGHNTLYWYLQNLGQGPELLIRYENEEAVDDSQLPKDRFSAERLKGVDSTLKIQPAELGDSAVYLCASSWTSSNEQFFGPGTRLTVL.

The sample holds a few counts of this clonotype. The rearrangement links TRBV12-3 or TRBV12-4 to TRBJ2-7; 9 nucleotides agree with TRBD2. This CDR3 has 14 residues. V lost 5 bases and J lost 3; bases outside the gene matches: 5. The CDR3 sequence: CASSTWTSDYEQYF. CDR3 coding DNA: TGTGCCAGCAGTACCTGGACTAGCGACTACGAGCAGTACTTC.